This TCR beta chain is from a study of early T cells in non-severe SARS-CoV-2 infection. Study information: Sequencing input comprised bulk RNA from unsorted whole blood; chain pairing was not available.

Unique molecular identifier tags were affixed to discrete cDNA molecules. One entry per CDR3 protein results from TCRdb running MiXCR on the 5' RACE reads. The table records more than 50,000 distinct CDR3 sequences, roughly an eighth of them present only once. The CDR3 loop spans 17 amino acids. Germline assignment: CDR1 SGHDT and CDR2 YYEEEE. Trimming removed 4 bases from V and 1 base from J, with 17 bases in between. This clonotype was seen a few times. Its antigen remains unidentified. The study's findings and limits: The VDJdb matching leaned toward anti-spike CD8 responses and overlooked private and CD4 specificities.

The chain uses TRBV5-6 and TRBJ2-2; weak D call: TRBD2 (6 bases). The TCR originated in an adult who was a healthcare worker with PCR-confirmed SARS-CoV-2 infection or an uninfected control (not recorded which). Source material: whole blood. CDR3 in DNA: TGTGCCAGCAGCCGCATGAAGGTCGGGGGGAACACCGGGGAGCTGTTTTTT. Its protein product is CASSRMKVGGNTGELFF.